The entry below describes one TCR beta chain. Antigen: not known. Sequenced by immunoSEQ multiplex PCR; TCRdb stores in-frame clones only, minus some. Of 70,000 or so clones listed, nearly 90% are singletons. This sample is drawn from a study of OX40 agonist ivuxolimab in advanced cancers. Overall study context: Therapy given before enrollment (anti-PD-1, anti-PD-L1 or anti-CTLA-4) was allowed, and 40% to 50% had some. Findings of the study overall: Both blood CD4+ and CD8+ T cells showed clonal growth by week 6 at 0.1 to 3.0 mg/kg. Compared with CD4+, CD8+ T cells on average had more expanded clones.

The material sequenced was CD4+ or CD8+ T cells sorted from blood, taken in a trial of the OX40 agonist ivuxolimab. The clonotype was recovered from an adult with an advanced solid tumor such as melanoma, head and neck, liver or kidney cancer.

This CDR3 reads CASKETGTLNSPLHF. The DNA for the CDR3 is TGTGCCAGCAAAGAGACAGGGACATTGAATTCACCCCTCCACTTT. The V and J genes are TRBV6-4 and TRBJ1-6; 7 nucleotides line up with TRBD1. V lost 7 bases and J lost 7; bases outside the gene matches: 10. Germline V CDR1 and CDR2: MRHNA, SNTAGT. The CDR3 covers 15 residues.